Listed below are T cell receptor beta chains from one sample, sequenced in a study of Ad26.COV2.S vaccination and SARS-CoV-2 variants. Generated by immunoSEQ multiplex PCR, the TCRdb table keeps only in-frame clones and is missing some. The sample has about 350,000 clones, roughly 91% seen once. Specimen: peripheral blood, collected in a trial of Ad26.COV2.S vaccine versus placebo. These receptors were obtained from a person between 18 and 65 years old who received the Ad26.COV2.S COVID-19 vaccine or a placebo. Each CDR3 is given with its conserved first and last residue. Fields, in order: J gene, CDR3 length, D gene, V gene, clone size, CDR3 protein, CDR3 DNA. The D gene is left open where the match is weak. For some rows the clone size is stated as once, few or many, or as a class when expanded; others skip it.

J: TRBJ1-4; length: 10; D: -; V: TRBV2; size: -; CDR3: CASRANYLFF; DNA: TGTGCCAGCAGGGCCAATTATTTGTTTTTT
J: TRBJ2-7; length: 14; D: -; V: TRBV5-5; size: few; CDR3: CASSLVGFSYEQYF; DNA: TGTGCCAGCAGCTTGGTCGGTTTCTCCTACGAGCAGTACTTC
J: TRBJ1-1; length: 13; D: -; V: TRBV4-3; size: -; CDR3: CASSLGLNTEAFF; DNA: TGCGCCAGCAGCCTCGGGCTGAACACTGAAGCTTTCTTT
J: TRBJ1-1; length: 15; D: -; V: TRBV10-3; size: -; CDR3: CAISEGPPGNTEAFF; DNA: TGTGCCATCAGTGAGGGGCCACCTGGGAACACTGAAGCTTTCTTT
J: TRBJ1-1; length: 14; D: TRBD1; V: TRBV4-3; size: -; CDR3: CASSPEDRAATAFF; DNA: TGCGCCAGCAGCCCCGAGGACAGGGCTGCCACAGCTTTCTTT
J: TRBJ1-6; length: 16; D: TRBD1; V: TRBV15; size: -; CDR3: CATSRDGSGGRSPLHF; DNA: TGTGCCACCAGCAGAGATGGATCAGGGGGAAGGTCACCCCTCCACTTT
J: TRBJ1-3; length: 13; D: -; V: TRBV7-9; size: -; CDR3: CASRLMTGNTIYF; DNA: TGTGCCAGCAGGTTGATGACCGGAAACACCATATATTTT
J: TRBJ1-1; length: 14; D: -; V: TRBV7-9; size: -; CDR3: CASSLSRRGTEAFF; DNA: TGTGCCAGCAGCTTATCGCGCAGAGGCACTGAAGCTTTCTTT
J: TRBJ2-7; length: 14; D: TRBD2; V: TRBV5-1; size: -; CDR3: CASSSSGSSYEQYF; DNA: TGCGCCAGCAGCTCTAGCGGTAGCTCCTACGAGCAGTACTTC
J: TRBJ2-7; length: 15; D: TRBD1; V: TRBV5-6; size: few; CDR3: CASSLGQGSSYEQYF; DNA: TGTGCCAGCAGCCTAGGACAGGGAAGCTCCTACGAGCAGTACTTC
J: TRBJ1-1; length: 15; D: -; V: TRBV3-1/TRBV3-2; size: -; CDR3: CASSQERYRNTEAFF; DNA: TGTGCCAGCAGCCAAGAAAGATACAGAAACACTGAAGCTTTCTTT
J: TRBJ1-1; length: 15; D: -; V: TRBV27; size: -; CDR3: CASSLWGAGATEAFF; DNA: TGTGCCAGCAGTTTATGGGGGGCAGGTGCCACTGAAGCTTTCTTT
J: TRBJ1-6; length: 16; D: -; V: TRBV19; size: -; CDR3: CASSTTGSSYNSPLHF; DNA: TGTGCCAGTAGTACCACAGGGAGCTCCTATAATTCACCCCTCCACTTT
J: TRBJ2-2; length: 15; D: TRBD2; V: TRBV11-3; size: few; CDR3: CASSPGEGNTGELFF; DNA: TGTGCCAGCAGCCCCGGGGAGGGGAACACCGGGGAGCTGTTTTTT
J: TRBJ2-7; length: 15; D: -; V: TRBV27; size: -; CDR3: CASSFGSSPLYEQYF; DNA: TGTGCCAGCAGTTTTGGCTCTTCCCCCCTCTACGAGCAGTACTTC
J: TRBJ1-5; length: 12; D: -; V: TRBV28; size: -; CDR3: CASSLSPQPQHF; DNA: TGTGCCAGCAGTTTATCCCCCCAGCCCCAGCATTTT
J: TRBJ2-1; length: 15; D: TRBD2; V: TRBV5-1; size: -; CDR3: CASSQAGGGYNEQFF; DNA: TGCGCCAGCAGCCAAGCGGGAGGGGGGTACAATGAGCAGTTCTTC
J: TRBJ2-7; length: 13; D: -; V: TRBV6-5; size: -; CDR3: CASSSYGTYEQYF; DNA: TGTGCCAGCAGTTCATATGGGACCTACGAGCAGTACTTC
J: TRBJ2-3; length: 15; D: TRBD2; V: TRBV2; size: -; CDR3: CASSRLAGGTDTQYF; DNA: TGTGCCAGCAGTAGACTAGCGGGAGGGACAGATACGCAGTATTTT
J: TRBJ2-5; length: 14; D: -; V: TRBV6-5; size: -; CDR3: CASSLNQDRETQYF; DNA: TGTGCCAGCAGCCTGAACCAGGATAGAGAGACCCAGTACTTC
J: TRBJ2-5; length: 14; D: -; V: TRBV27; size: -; CDR3: CASSTREDQETQYF; DNA: TGTGCCAGCAGTACCCGTGAGGACCAAGAGACCCAGTACTTC
J: TRBJ1-3; length: 15; D: -; V: TRBV5-1; size: -; CDR3: CASSLAGESGNTIYF; DNA: TGCGCCAGCAGCTTGGCAGGGGAATCTGGAAACACCATATATTTT
J: TRBJ2-3; length: 17; D: TRBD2; V: TRBV4-2; size: -; CDR3: CASSQESTSGGAGTQYF; DNA: TGTGCCAGCAGCCAAGAATCGACCAGCGGGGGGGCCGGTACGCAGTATTTT
J: TRBJ2-7; length: 12; D: -; V: TRBV29-1; size: once; CDR3: CSVSNRHNEQYF; DNA: TGCAGCGTATCTAACAGGCACAACGAGCAGTACTTC
J: TRBJ2-3; length: 18; D: -; V: TRBV9; size: -; CDR3: CASSVSGSGGMSTDTQYF; DNA: TGTGCCAGCAGCGTATCCGGATCTGGAGGGATGAGCACAGATACGCAGTATTTT
J: TRBJ2-7; length: 13; D: -; V: TRBV6-5; size: -; CDR3: CASSYSTGYEQYF; DNA: TGTGCCAGCAGTTACTCGACCGGGTACGAGCAGTACTTC
J: TRBJ1-1; length: 14; D: -; V: TRBV19; size: -; CDR3: CASSITRGSTEAFF; DNA: TGTGCCAGTAGTATCACACGGGGTTCCACTGAAGCTTTCTTT
J: TRBJ2-4; length: 12; D: -; V: TRBV6-1; size: -; CDR3: CASSEAEGIQYF; DNA: TGTGCCAGCAGTGAAGCCGAGGGCATTCAGTACTTC
J: TRBJ1-5; length: 16; D: -; V: TRBV21-1; size: -; CDR3: CASSARLILSNQPQHF; DNA: TGTGCCAGCAGCGCGCGCCTAATCTTGAGCAATCAGCCCCAGCATTTT
J: TRBJ1-3; length: 15; D: -; V: TRBV5-1; size: -; CDR3: CASSLEGNSGNTIYF; DNA: TGCGCCAGCAGCTTGGAGGGAAACTCTGGAAACACCATATATTTT
J: TRBJ1-5; length: 18; D: -; V: TRBV7-2; size: -; CDR3: CASSTTIVGGSSNQPQHF; DNA: TGTGCCAGCAGCACGACCATAGTAGGGGGATCAAGCAATCAGCCCCAGCATTTT
J: TRBJ2-1; length: 13; D: -; V: TRBV19; size: -; CDR3: CASSIGQNNEQFF; DNA: TGTGCCAGTAGTATAGGACAGAACAATGAGCAGTTCTTC